The rows below give T cell receptor beta chains drawn from one sample of a study of CD8 T cells in ankylosing spondylitis. Each CDR3 protein gets one entry after TCRdb re-called the 5' RACE reads with MiXCR. This sample carries fewer than 500,000 distinct CDR3 sequences, around 22% of them seen once, and the ten largest clones take 15% to 20%. What was sequenced was blood, either unsorted or a sorted T cell fraction (not recorded which). These receptors were obtained from a male donor with ankylosing spondylitis. CDR3s leave out the opening cysteine and the closing phenylalanine or tryptophan. Clone size appears in some rows only: once, few, many, or a class for an expanded clone.

v_gene: TRBV7-3
abundance: .
j_gene: TRBJ2-2
CDR3aa: ASSLLGGRGTGELF

v_gene: TRBV5-6
abundance: few
j_gene: TRBJ2-1
CDR3aa: ASRRGWGYNEQF

v_gene: TRBV5-1
abundance: .
j_gene: TRBJ1-2
CDR3aa: ASSPGTLGYT

v_gene: TRBV27
abundance: few
j_gene: TRBJ2-1
CDR3aa: ASSLRDIYNEQF

v_gene: TRBV6-2/TRBV6-3
abundance: .
j_gene: TRBJ2-1
CDR3aa: ASTQTSGSSEQF

v_gene: TRBV21-1
abundance: .
j_gene: TRBJ2-1
CDR3aa: ASTRTSGYNEQF

v_gene: TRBV11-2
abundance: few
j_gene: TRBJ2-5
CDR3aa: ASSLGRQLPHKETQY

v_gene: TRBV7-2
abundance: few
j_gene: TRBJ2-7
CDR3aa: ASSLSAGGPYEQY

v_gene: TRBV5-1
abundance: .
j_gene: TRBJ2-7
CDR3aa: ASSLGQGLYEQY

v_gene: TRBV5-5
abundance: few
j_gene: TRBJ2-7
CDR3aa: ASSLGGTSSYEQY

v_gene: TRBV5-1
abundance: .
j_gene: TRBJ1-3
CDR3aa: ASSLGGTPIGTIY

v_gene: TRBV5-1
abundance: few
j_gene: TRBJ2-2
CDR3aa: ASIHNPTGDTGELF

v_gene: TRBV7-2
abundance: .
j_gene: TRBJ1-1
CDR3aa: ASRVTGNTEAF

v_gene: TRBV14
abundance: few
j_gene: TRBJ2-2
CDR3aa: ASSQVQNTGELF

v_gene: TRBV2
abundance: .
j_gene: TRBJ2-3
CDR3aa: ASSDFGRAPTQY

v_gene: TRBV4-1
abundance: .
j_gene: TRBJ1-6
CDR3aa: ASNRPSSYNSPLH

v_gene: TRBV20-1
abundance: .
j_gene: TRBJ2-7
CDR3aa: SATRGLAAEQY